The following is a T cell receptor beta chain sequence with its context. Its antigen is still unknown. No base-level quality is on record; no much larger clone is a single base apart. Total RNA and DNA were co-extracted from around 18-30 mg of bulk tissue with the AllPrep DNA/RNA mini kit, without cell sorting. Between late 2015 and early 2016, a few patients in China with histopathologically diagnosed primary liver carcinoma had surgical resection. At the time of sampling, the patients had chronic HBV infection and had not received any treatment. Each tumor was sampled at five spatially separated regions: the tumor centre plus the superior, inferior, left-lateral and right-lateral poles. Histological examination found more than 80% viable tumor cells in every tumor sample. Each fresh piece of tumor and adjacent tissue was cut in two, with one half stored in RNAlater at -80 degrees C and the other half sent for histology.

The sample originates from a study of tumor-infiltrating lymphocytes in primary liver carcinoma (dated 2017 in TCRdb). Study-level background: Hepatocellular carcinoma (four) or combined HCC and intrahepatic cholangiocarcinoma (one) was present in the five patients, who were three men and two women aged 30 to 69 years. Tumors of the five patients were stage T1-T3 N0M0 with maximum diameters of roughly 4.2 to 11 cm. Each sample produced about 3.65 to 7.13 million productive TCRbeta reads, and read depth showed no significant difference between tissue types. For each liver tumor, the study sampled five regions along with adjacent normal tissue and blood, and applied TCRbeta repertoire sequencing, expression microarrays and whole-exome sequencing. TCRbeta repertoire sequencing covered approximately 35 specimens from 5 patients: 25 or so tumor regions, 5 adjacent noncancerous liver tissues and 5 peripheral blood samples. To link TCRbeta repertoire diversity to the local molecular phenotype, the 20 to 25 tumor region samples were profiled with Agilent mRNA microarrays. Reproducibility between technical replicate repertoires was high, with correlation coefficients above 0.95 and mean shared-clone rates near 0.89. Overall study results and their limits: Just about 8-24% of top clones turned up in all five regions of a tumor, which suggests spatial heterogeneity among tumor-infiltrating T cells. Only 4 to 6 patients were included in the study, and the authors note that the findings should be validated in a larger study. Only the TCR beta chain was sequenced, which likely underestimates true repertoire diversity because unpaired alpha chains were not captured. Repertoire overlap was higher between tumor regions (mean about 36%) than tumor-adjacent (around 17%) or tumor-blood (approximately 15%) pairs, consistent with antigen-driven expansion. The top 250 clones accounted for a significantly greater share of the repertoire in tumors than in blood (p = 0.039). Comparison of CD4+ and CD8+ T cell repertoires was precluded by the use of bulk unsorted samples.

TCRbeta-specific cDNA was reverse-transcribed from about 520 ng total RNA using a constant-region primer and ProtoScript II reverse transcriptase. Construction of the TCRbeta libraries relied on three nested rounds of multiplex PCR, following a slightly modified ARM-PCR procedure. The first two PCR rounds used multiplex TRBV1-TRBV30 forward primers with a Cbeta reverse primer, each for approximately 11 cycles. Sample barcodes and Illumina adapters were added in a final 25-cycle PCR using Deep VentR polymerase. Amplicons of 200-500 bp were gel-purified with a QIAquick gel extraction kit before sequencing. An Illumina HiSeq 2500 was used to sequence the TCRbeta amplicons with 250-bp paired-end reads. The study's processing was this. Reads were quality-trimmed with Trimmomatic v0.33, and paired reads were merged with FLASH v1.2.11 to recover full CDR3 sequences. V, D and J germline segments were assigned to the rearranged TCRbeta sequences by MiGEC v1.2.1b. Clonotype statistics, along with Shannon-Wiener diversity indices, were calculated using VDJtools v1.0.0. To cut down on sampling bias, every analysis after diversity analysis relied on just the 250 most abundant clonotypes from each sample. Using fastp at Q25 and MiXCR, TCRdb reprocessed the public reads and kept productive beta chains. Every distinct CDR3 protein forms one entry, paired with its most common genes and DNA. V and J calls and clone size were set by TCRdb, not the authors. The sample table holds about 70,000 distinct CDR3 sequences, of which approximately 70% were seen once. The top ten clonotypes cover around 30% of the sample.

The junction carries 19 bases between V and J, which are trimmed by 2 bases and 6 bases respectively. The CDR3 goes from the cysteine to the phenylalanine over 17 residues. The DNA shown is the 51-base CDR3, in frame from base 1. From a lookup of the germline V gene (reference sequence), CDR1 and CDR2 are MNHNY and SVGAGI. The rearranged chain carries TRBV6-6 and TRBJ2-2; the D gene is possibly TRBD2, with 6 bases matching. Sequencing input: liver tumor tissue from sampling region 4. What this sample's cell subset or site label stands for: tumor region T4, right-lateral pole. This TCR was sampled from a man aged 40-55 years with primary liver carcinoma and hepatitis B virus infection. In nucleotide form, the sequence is TGTGCCAGCAGTTACCCCGGCGGTGGAGGGGCGGCCGGGGAGCTGTTTTTT. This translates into CASSYPGGGGAAGELFF.